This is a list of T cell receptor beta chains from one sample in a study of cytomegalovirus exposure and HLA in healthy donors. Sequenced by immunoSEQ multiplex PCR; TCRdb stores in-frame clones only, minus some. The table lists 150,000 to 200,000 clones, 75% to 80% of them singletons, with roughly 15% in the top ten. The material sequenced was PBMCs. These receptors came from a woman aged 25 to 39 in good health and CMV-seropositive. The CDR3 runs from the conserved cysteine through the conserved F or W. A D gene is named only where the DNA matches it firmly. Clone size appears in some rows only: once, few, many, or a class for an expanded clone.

TGCGCCAGCAGCTTGGAACCAGGCGATAAGGAACTGTTTTTT,CASSLEPGDKELFF,TRBJ1-4,TRBV5-1,NA,NA
TGTGCCAGCAGCTTAGGAGCGCGAGCTTTCTTT,CASSLGARAFF,TRBJ1-1,TRBV5-4,NA,few
TGTGCCAGCAGCCCTGGGACTAGCGGATCCGCAGATACGCAGTATTTT,CASSPGTSGSADTQYF,TRBJ2-3,TRBV5-6,TRBD2,NA
TGTGCCAGCAGTGTAAAGGAGGCCGGAAACTACGAGCAGTACTTC,CASSVKEAGNYEQYF,TRBJ2-7,TRBV6-4,NA,NA
TGTGCCAGCTCACTAGAAACAGGGTTTTCCCACGAGCAGTACTTC,CASSLETGFSHEQYF,TRBJ2-7,TRBV18,NA,NA
TGTGCCAGCAGCCCAAGAGGACAGGGAGGAAATGAAAAACTGTTTTTT,CASSPRGQGGNEKLFF,TRBJ1-4,TRBV5-4,TRBD1,NA
TGCGCCAGCAGCCAAGATGAAGGGACAACCTATGGCTACACCTTC,CASSQDEGTTYGYTF,TRBJ1-2,TRBV4-3,NA,few
TGTGCCAGCAGAAGGACTGCTGGAAACACCATATATTTT,CASRRTAGNTIYF,TRBJ1-3,TRBV6-1,NA,once
TGTGCCAGCAGTGAGCGGGAGGAATTCTTC,CASSEREEFF,TRBJ2-1,TRBV2,TRBD2,NA
TGTGCCAGCAGCTTTCCGAAGCACTATGGCTACACCTTC,CASSFPKHYGYTF,TRBJ1-2,TRBV11-2,NA,few
TGTGCCAGCAGCTCCCGGGAAACAGATACGCAGTATTTT,CASSSRETDTQYF,TRBJ2-3,TRBV7-2,NA,NA
TGTGCCAGCCTTGACGAGGCCGGGACATGGGCCGGGAATGAGCAGTTCTTC,CASLDEAGTWAGNEQFF,TRBJ2-1,TRBV27,NA,NA
TGTGCCAGCAGTTTTGGACAGTCCTACTCTGAAGCTTTCTTT,CASSFGQSYSEAFF,TRBJ1-1,TRBV27,NA,few
TGTGCCAGCAGCTTATGGGCCCCTGGGGCCAACGTCCTGACTTTC,CASSLWAPGANVLTF,TRBJ2-6,TRBV13,NA,NA
TGCAGCGTTCGCGGGGGGGAAGAGACCCAGTACTTC,CSVRGGEETQYF,TRBJ2-5,TRBV29-1,TRBD2,NA
TGTGCCAGTAGTTCGACCCGGGGGAACAATGAAAAACTGTTTTTT,CASSSTRGNNEKLFF,TRBJ1-4,TRBV19,NA,NA
TGTGCCAGCAGCGCCCCGGGACAGGGCACTGAAGCTTTCTTT,CASSAPGQGTEAFF,TRBJ1-1,TRBV13,TRBD1,once
TGTGCCAGCAGCTTACCTCCTGAGTGGGGGGATGAGCAGTTCTTC,CASSLPPEWGDEQFF,TRBJ2-1,TRBV11-2,NA,few
TGTGCCAGTACCGGCCTAGCTAATGAAAAACTGTTTTTT,CASTGLANEKLFF,TRBJ1-4,TRBV19,NA,NA
TGCGCCAGCAGCTTGATGGGGGCGAGGGAGCAGTTCTTC,CASSLMGAREQFF,TRBJ2-1,TRBV5-1,NA,NA